The present entry profiles one T cell receptor beta chain with its context. Its antigen remains unknown. CDR1 is MNHEY and CDR2 is SMNVEV in the germline V gene (reference sequence). The V and J ends lost 6 bases and 0 bases respectively, with 15 bases between them. The CDR3 has 16 amino acids. The naive CD8 subset, CD45RO-negative cells positively selected for CCR7, excluded terminally differentiated effector memory CD45RA+ cells. Recent acute infections and vaccinations were absent in the healthy HIV-negative adult donors. Every one of the donors was a Caucasian adult that lived in Nashville, Tennessee. The sample is drawn from a study of shared clonotypes between healthy human individuals. Study findings and constraints: Generation probabilities were higher for clonotypes shared across all four sorted-subset donors than for unshared ones. Generally, naive subsets (rather than memory subsets) showed larger estimated richness.

Libraries were prepared by immunoSEQ multiplex PCR; TCRdb keeps only in-frame clonotypes and omits some of them. The sample holds over 800,000 clones, approximately 92% seen once. The origin of this receptor is a man younger than 40 in good health. The sample comprised naive CD8+ T cells sorted from blood. The rearrangement uses TRBV27 and TRBJ2-1; tentative D call: TRBD2 (5 bases). The CDR3 DNA follows: TGTGCCAGCAGACCCTTTGCTAGCATCTCCTACAATGAGCAGTTCTTC. It translates to CASRPFASISYNEQFF.